The rows below give T cell receptor beta chains drawn from one sample of a study of cytomegalovirus exposure and HLA in healthy donors. Libraries were prepared by immunoSEQ multiplex PCR; TCRdb keeps only in-frame clonotypes and omits some of them. The sample holds under 95,000 clones; roughly 94% are singletons and the top ten take more than 3%. The sample was PBMCs. All receptors come from a woman aged 18-29 years in good health and CMV-seropositive. CDR3s include the opening cysteine and the closing phenylalanine or tryptophan. A D gene is named only where the DNA matches it firmly. Clone size, where shown, is once, few, many, or a class for clones that have expanded.

v_call	j_call	cdr3_length	d_call	clone_size	cdr3_aa	cdr3_nt
TRBV9	TRBJ2-3	14	TRBD1	once	CASSVDRATDTQYF	TGTGCCAGCTCAGTTGACAGGGCCACAGATACGCAGTATTTT
TRBV29-1	TRBJ2-7	13	TRBD1	NA	CSVVGQGTYEQYF	TGCAGCGTCGTGGGACAGGGCACCTACGAGCAGTACTTC
TRBV25-1	TRBJ2-7	15	TRBD1	NA	CASSEGQGGAYEQYF	TGTGCCAGCAGCGAGGGACAGGGAGGGGCCTACGAGCAGTACTTC
TRBV27	TRBJ2-7	16	TRBD2	NA	CASSPIQLAGSYEQYF	TGTGCCAGCAGTCCCATCCAGCTAGCGGGTTCCTACGAGCAGTACTTC
TRBV2	TRBJ1-5	15	TRBD1	NA	CASSVGRGRGQPQHF	TGTGCCAGCAGTGTGGGCAGGGGGCGCGGTCAGCCCCAGCATTTT
TRBV7-2	TRBJ2-7	16	TRBD2	once	CASSSLGSSGSYEQYF	TGTGCCAGCAGCTCACTAGGGTCTAGCGGGAGTTACGAGCAGTACTTC
TRBV7-2	TRBJ2-5	15	NA	NA	CASSLRQLRQETQYF	TGTGCCAGCAGCTTGCGTCAACTACGCCAAGAGACCCAGTACTTC
TRBV2	TRBJ2-1	13	NA	NA	CASSLARRSEQFF	TGTGCCAGCAGTCTAGCCCGGCGTTCGGAGCAGTTCTTC
TRBV6-5	TRBJ1-2	12	NA	NA	CASSFSNYGYTF	TGTGCCAGCAGTTTTAGTAACTATGGCTACACCTTC
TRBV6-6	TRBJ2-5	16	TRBD2	NA	CASSYPPSGGARAQYF	TGTGCCAGCAGTTACCCCCCTAGCGGGGGGGCCAGGGCCCAGTACTTC
TRBV7-3	TRBJ2-2	14	NA	NA	CASSLTRGTGELFF	TGTGCCAGCAGCTTAACGAGGGGGACCGGGGAGCTGTTTTTT
TRBV19	TRBJ1-4	12	NA	NA	CASKGWGEKLFF	TGTGCCAGTAAAGGGTGGGGCGAAAAACTGTTTTTT
TRBV19	TRBJ1-4	14	TRBD1	NA	CASTLQGANEKLFF	TGTGCCAGTACCCTACAGGGGGCTAATGAAAAACTGTTTTTT
TRBV6-5	TRBJ2-3	13	TRBD2	NA	CASSYSGRDKGYF	TGTGCCAGCAGTTACTCCGGGAGGGATAAGGGGTATTTT
TRBV28	TRBJ2-1	15	TRBD1	once	CASSRGTGGPNEQFF	TGTGCCAGCAGTCGCGGGACAGGGGGGCCCAATGAGCAGTTCTTC
TRBV28	TRBJ1-2	13	NA	NA	CASSFREFYGYTF	TGTGCCAGCAGTTTTCGGGAGTTCTATGGCTACACCTTC
TRBV6-4	TRBJ1-2	13	TRBD1	NA	CASRGQEPYGYTF	TGTGCCAGCAGGGGACAGGAACCCTATGGCTACACCTTC
TRBV27	TRBJ1-2	16	TRBD1	NA	CASSLTGVRGNYGYTF	TGTGCCAGCAGTTTGACAGGGGTAAGAGGGAACTATGGCTACACCTTC
TRBV18	TRBJ2-2	15	TRBD2	once	CASSPGTSRTGELFF	TGTGCCAGCTCACCGGGGACTAGTAGGACCGGGGAGCTGTTTTTT
TRBV28	TRBJ2-6	19	TRBD1	NA	CASSRIDRGYLGGANVLTF	TGTGCCAGCAGTAGAATCGACAGGGGCTACCTAGGCGGGGCCAACGTCCTGACTTTC
TRBV7-3	TRBJ2-3	13	TRBD2	NA	CASSRPGGDTQYF	TGTGCCAGCAGTCGACCGGGGGGGGATACGCAGTATTTT
TRBV7-8	TRBJ2-7	15	TRBD1	NA	CASSPGTGYSYEQYF	TGTGCCAGCAGCCCGGGGACAGGTTACTCCTACGAGCAGTACTTC
TRBV4-2	TRBJ1-5	15	TRBD1	NA	CASSQGGQENQPQHF	TGTGCCAGCAGCCAAGGGGGACAGGAGAATCAGCCCCAGCATTTT
TRBV5-4	TRBJ1-3	14	NA	NA	CASSLGAGGNTIYF	TGTGCCAGCAGCTTGGGGGCAGGGGGAAACACCATATATTTT
TRBV5-1	TRBJ1-1	12	TRBD1	NA	CASSLYRGEAFF	TGCGCCAGCAGCTTATACAGGGGGGAAGCTTTCTTT
TRBV6-5	TRBJ2-1	14	NA	once	CASSYSTGPNEQFF	TGTGCCAGCAGTTACTCGACAGGACCAAATGAGCAGTTCTTC
TRBV30	TRBJ1-4	13	NA	NA	CAWGTGPDEKLFF	TGTGCCTGGGGAACAGGGCCGGATGAAAAACTGTTTTTT
TRBV7-2	TRBJ2-1	15	TRBD2	NA	CASSFNPGGSNEQFF	TGTGCCAGCAGCTTTAATCCGGGGGGGTCCAATGAGCAGTTCTTC
TRBV5-8	TRBJ2-7	13	NA	NA	CASSQYGGYEQYF	TGTGCCAGCAGCCAGTACGGGGGCTACGAGCAGTACTTC
TRBV2	TRBJ2-2	15	TRBD1	NA	CASSEQGANTGELFF	TGTGCCAGCAGTGAACAGGGGGCGAACACCGGGGAGCTGTTTTTT
TRBV7-9	TRBJ2-2	18	TRBD2	NA	CASSFRSASGRNTGELFF	TGTGCCAGCAGCTTTCGATCTGCTAGCGGGAGAAACACCGGGGAGCTGTTTTTT
TRBV5-4	TRBJ2-3	16	TRBD2	NA	CASSLVLAASTDTQYF	TGTGCCAGCAGCTTGGTCCTAGCGGCTAGCACAGATACGCAGTATTTT
TRBV5-5	TRBJ1-5	15	TRBD1	NA	CASSSGTGINQPQHF	TGTGCCAGCAGCTCGGGGACAGGGATTAATCAGCCCCAGCATTTT
TRBV28	TRBJ1-5	17	TRBD1	NA	CASGKLRQGLSNQPQHF	TGTGCCAGCGGAAAATTGAGACAGGGGTTAAGCAATCAGCCCCAGCATTTT
TRBV30	TRBJ2-2	12	NA	once	CAWSFHTGELFF	TGTGCCTGGTCGTTCCACACCGGGGAGCTGTTTTTT
TRBV11-1	TRBJ1-1	13	NA	NA	CASSSVESAEAFF	TGTGCCAGCAGCTCCGTGGAGTCAGCTGAAGCTTTCTTT
TRBV6-1	TRBJ2-5	13	NA	NA	CASSARTSETQYF	TGTGCCAGCAGTGCTAGGACATCAGAGACCCAGTACTTC
TRBV27	TRBJ2-1	13	NA	NA	CASSSSLSDEQFF	TGTGCCAGCAGTTCCTCGTTATCGGATGAGCAGTTCTTC
TRBV30	TRBJ1-2	12	NA	NA	CAWETPGYGYTF	TGTGCCTGGGAGACCCCGGGTTATGGCTACACCTTC
TRBV6-5	TRBJ2-4	13	TRBD1	NA	CASGQGAKNIQYF	TGTGCCAGCGGACAGGGGGCTAAAAACATTCAGTACTTC
TRBV5-1	TRBJ1-1	16	NA	NA	CASSSPEGTPNTEAFF	TGCGCCAGCAGCTCCCCAGAGGGCACCCCGAACACTGAAGCTTTCTTT
TRBV2	TRBJ2-2	14	TRBD1	NA	CAGSRTGRGGELFF	TGTGCCGGCTCGAGGACAGGACGTGGCGGGGAGCTGTTTTTT
TRBV7-6	TRBJ2-2	15	NA	NA	CASSLAMGGTGELFF	TGTGCCAGCAGCTTAGCTATGGGAGGCACCGGGGAGCTGTTTTTT
TRBV15	TRBJ1-1	13	NA	NA	CATSREASFEAFF	TGTGCCACCAGCAGAGAAGCATCTTTTGAAGCTTTCTTT
TRBV7-2	TRBJ1-2	13	NA	NA	CASSYRGAYGYTF	TGTGCCAGCAGTTATAGGGGCGCTTATGGCTACACCTTC
TRBV11-3	TRBJ2-6	17	TRBD1	NA	CASSLGDRLSGANVLTF	TGTGCCAGCAGCCTGGGGGACAGGCTCTCTGGGGCCAACGTCCTGACTTTC
TRBV4-3	TRBJ2-5	17	TRBD2	NA	CASSLGEAGDATETQYF	TGCGCCAGCAGCCTGGGGGAAGCGGGGGACGCCACGGAGACCCAGTACTTC
TRBV4-1	TRBJ2-7	15	TRBD2	NA	CASSRGTSEDYEQYF	TGCGCCAGCAGCCGCGGGACTAGCGAAGACTACGAGCAGTACTTC